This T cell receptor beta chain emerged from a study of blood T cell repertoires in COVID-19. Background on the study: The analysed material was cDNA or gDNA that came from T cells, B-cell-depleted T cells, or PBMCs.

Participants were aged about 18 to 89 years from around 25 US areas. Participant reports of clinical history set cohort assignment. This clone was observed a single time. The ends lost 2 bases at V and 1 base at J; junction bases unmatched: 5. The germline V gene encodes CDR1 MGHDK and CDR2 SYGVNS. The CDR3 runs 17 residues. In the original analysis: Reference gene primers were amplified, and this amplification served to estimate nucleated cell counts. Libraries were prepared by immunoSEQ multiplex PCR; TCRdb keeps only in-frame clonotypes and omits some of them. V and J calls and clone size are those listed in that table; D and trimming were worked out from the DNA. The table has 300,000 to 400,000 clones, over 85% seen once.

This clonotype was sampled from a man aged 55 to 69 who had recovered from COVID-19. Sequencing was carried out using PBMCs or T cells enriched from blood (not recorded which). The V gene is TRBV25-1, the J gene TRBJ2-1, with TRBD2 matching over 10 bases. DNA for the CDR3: TGTGCCAGCAGTGAACATTTTAGCGGGAGGTCCTACAATGAGCAGTTCTTC. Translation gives CASSEHFSGRSYNEQFF.